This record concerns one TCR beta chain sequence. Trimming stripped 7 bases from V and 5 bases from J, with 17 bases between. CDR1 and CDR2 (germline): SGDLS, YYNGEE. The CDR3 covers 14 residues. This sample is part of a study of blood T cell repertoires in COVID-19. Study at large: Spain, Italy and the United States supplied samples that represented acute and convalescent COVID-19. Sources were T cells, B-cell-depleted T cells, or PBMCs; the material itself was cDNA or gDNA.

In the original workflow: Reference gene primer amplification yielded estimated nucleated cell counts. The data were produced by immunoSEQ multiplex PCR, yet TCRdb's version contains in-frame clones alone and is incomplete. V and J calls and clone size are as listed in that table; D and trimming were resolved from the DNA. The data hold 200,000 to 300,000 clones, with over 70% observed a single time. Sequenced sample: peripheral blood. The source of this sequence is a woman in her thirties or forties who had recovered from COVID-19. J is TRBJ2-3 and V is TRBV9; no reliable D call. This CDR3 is CASGWAASEDTQYF. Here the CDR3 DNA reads TGTGCCAGCGGGTGGGCCGCTTCGGAAGATACGCAGTATTTT.